This T cell receptor (beta chain) originates from a study of CXCR3-negative and CXCR3-positive naive CD8 T cells. Study-level results: CXCR3-negative and CXCR3-positive naive cells shared comparable TRBV-TRBJ usage, but memory cells did not. CXCR3-negative naive cells had less hydrophobic TRB CDR3s than did CXCR3-positive naive cells.

Within the CD8+ T cell compartment, naive cells were CD45RO-CCR7+CD27+CD95-. Libraries were UMI-labeled 5' RACE TRB cDNA. TCRdb reprocessed the 5' RACE reads and keeps a single row for each CDR3 protein, giving no DNA. The sample spans tens of thousands of distinct CDR3 sequences; the ten largest clones claim almost 0.55%. The V gene's germline CDR1 is DFQATT and CDR2 SNEGSKA (reference sequence). The CDR3 covers 15 residues. Regarding this clonotype: The antigen remains undetermined.

This TCR derives from a human donor in good health. Some clones in this sample may be carry-over from other donors' samples. This sequence joins TRBV20-1 and TRBJ2-7; TCRdb selects TRBD2, and the lack of DNA leaves this call unchecked. The sequenced material came from naive CXCR3+ CD8+ T cells from blood. The subset was: CD45RO-CCR7+CD27+CD95- naive CD8+ T cells expressing CXCR3 (TNR3+). The CDR3 loop is CSADDDRDSSYEQYF.